This TCR beta chain derives from a study of blood T cell repertoires in COVID-19. CDR1 is SGHNT and CDR2 is YYREEE in the germline V gene (reference sequence). After removal of 3 bases from V and 8 bases from J, the junction contained 4 bases not matched to a gene. This CDR3 is 12 amino acids long. Using immunoSEQ multiplex PCR, the repertoire was profiled, and TCRdb retains in-frame clones only, with some absent. Here the sample spans tens of thousands of clones, around 83% being singletons. The rearrangement uses TRBV5-4 and TRBJ1-1; 7 bases are shared with TRBD1. The TCR was taken from a human donor with acute or convalescent COVID-19. The donor label of this sample is uncertain. Sequencing used peripheral blood. The CDR3 nucleotides read TGTGCCAGCAGCTGGGACAGCTCAGAAGCTTTCTTT. Protein product: CASSWDSSEAFF.